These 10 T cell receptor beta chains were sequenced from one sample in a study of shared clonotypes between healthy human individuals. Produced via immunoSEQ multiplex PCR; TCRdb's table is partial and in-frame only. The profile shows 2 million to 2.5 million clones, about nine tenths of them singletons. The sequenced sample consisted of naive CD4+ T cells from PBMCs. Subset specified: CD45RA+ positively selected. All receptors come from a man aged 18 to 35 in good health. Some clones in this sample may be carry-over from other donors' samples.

The CDR3 coding sequence is TGTGCCACCAGCAGGGAGGACTTACTAGCCTACAATGAGCAGTTCTTC. Its translation is CATSREDLLAYNEQFF. The chain is built from TRBV15 and TRBJ2-1; maybe TRBD2 (5 bases). Looked up from germline, CDR1 is LNHNV and CDR2 is YYDKDF (reference sequence). The CDR3 is made up of 16 amino acids. The V and J ends lost 3 bases and 2 bases respectively, with 14 bases between them.

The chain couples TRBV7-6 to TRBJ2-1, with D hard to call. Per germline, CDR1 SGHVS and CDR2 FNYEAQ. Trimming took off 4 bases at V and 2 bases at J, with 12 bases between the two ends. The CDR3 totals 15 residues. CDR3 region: CASSSTGVTYNEQFF. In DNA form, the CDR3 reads TGTGCCAGCAGCTCTACTGGCGTCACCTACAATGAGCAGTTCTTC.

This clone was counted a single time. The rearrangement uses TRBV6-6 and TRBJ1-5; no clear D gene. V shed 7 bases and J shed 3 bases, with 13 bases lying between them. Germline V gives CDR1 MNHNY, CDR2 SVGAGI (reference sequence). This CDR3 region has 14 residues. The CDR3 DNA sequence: TGTGCCAGCACATCGAGAAGGGACAATCAGCCCCAGCATTTT. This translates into CASTSRRDNQPQHF.

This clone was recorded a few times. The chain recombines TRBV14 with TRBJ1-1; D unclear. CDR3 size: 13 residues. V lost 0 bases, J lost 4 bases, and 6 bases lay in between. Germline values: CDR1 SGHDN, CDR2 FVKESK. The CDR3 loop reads CASSQDLSTEAFF. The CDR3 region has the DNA TGTGCCAGCAGCCAAGATCTGAGCACTGAAGCTTTCTTT. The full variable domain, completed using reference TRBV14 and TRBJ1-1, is EAGVTQFPSHSVIEKGQTVTLRCDPISGHDNLYWYRRVMGKEIKFLLHFVKESKQDESGMPNNRFLAERTGGTYSTLKVQPAELEDSGVYFCASSQDLSTEAFFGQGTRLTVV.

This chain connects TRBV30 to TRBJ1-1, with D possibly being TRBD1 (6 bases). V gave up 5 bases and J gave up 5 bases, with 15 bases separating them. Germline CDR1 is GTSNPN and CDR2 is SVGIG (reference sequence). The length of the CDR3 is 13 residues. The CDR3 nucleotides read TGTGCCTGGGAACAGGGCCCCGGGACTGAAGCTTTCTTT. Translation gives CAWEQGPGTEAFF.

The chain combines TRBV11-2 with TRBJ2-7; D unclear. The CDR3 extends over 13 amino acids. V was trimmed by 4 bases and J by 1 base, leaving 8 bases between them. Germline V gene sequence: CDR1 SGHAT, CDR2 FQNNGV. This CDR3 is CASSYVPSYEQYF. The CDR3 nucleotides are TGTGCCAGCAGCTACGTCCCTTCCTACGAGCAGTACTTC.

The CDR3 loop is CASSDRMDNEQFF. The CDR3 nucleotides are TGTGCCAGCAGTGACAGGATGGACAATGAGCAGTTCTTC. The chain is built from TRBV2 and TRBJ2-1, with D unclear. CDR1 and CDR2 (germline): SNHLY, FYNNEI. The CDR3 is made up of 13 amino acids. V lost 3 bases and J lost 5, with 8 bases in between.

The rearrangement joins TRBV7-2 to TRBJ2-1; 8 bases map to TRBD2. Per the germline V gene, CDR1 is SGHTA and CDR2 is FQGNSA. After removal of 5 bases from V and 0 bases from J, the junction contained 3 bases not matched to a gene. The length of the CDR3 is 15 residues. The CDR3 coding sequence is TGTGCCAGCAGCGCAAGCGGGGGCTCCTACAATGAGCAGTTCTTC. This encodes CASSASGGSYNEQFF.

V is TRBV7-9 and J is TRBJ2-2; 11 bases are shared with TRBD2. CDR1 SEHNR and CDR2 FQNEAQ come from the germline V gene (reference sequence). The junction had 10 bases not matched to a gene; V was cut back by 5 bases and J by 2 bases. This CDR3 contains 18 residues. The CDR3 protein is CASSPRGGLAANTGELFF. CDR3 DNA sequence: TGTGCCAGCAGCCCCCGCGGGGGACTAGCGGCCAACACCGGGGAGCTGTTTTTT.

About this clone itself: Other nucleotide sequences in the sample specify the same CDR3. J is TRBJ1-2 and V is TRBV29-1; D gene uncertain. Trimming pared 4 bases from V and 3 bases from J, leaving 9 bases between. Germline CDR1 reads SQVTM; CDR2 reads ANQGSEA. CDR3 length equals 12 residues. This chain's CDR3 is CSVVGRDYGYTF. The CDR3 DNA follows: TGCAGCGTTGTCGGGCGGGACTATGGCTACACCTTC. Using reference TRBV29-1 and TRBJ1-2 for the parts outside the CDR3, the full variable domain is SAVISQKPSRDICQRGTSLTIQCQVDSQVTMMFWYRQQPGQSLTLIATANQGSEATYESGFVIDKFPISRPNLTFSTLTVSNMSPEDSSIYLCSVVGRDYGYTFGSGTRLTVV.